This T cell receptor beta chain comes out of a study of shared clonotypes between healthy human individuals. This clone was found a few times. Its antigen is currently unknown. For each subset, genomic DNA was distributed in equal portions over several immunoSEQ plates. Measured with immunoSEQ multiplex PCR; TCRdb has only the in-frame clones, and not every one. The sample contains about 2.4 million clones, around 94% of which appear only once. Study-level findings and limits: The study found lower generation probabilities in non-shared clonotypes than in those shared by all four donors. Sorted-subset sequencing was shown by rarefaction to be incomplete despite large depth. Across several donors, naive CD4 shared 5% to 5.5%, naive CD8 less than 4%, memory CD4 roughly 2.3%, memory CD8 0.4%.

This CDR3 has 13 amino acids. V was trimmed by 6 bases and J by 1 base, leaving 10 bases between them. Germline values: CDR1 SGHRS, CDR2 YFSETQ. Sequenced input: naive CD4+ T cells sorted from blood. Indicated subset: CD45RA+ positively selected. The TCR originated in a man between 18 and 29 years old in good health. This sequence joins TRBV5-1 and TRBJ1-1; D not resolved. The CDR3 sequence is CASKYDTNTEAFF. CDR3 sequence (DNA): TGCGCCAGCAAATACGACACGAACACTGAAGCTTTCTTT.